The 5 T cell receptor beta chains given below trace back to one sample, sequenced in a study of cytomegalovirus exposure and HLA in healthy donors (dated by TCRdb to 2016 to 2017). The receptor library was made with the immunoSEQ multiplex PCR assay. For the multiplex PCR, a mixture combining 60 forward primers for TCR Vbeta segments and 13 reverse primers for TCR Jbeta segments was used. Drawn from immuneACCESS, this table holds only the in-frame rearrangements with V and J called that TCRdb kept. Clones are partly lost; checked studies trace under half to an unresolved V gene and leave the rest unexplained. This sample is represented by roughly 150,000 clones; 65% to 70% of them were singletons. The leading ten clones occupy about 1.5% of the sample. The specimen was PBMCs. The receptors come from a human donor in good health.

This chain's CDR3 is CASSQVSDTQYF. CDR3 bases: TGCGCCAGCAGCCAAGTCTCGGATACGCAGTATTTT. The rearrangement uses TRBV4-1 and TRBJ2-3; D is ambiguous. Looked up from germline, CDR1 is MGHRA and CDR2 is YSYEKL. The germline V and J ends were trimmed by 1 base and 6 bases, with 5 bases remaining between them. This CDR3 has 12 amino acids.

V usage is TRBV9 and J usage is TRBJ2-7; TRBD2 is a possible D gene (6 bases). From germline, CDR1 is SGDLS and CDR2 YYNGEE. The length of the CDR3 is 16 residues. Trimming took off 0 bases at V and 5 bases at J, with 18 bases between the two ends. CDR3 region: CASSVGGGTGGNEQYF. CDR3 DNA sequence: TGTGCCAGCAGCGTAGGAGGAGGGACCGGAGGAAACGAGCAGTACTTC.

The chain employs TRBV5-6 and TRBJ1-2, with 7 bases that match TRBD1. The CDR3 runs 13 residues. With V trimmed by 4 bases and J by 4 bases, 4 bases remained unmatched. Per the germline V gene, CDR1 is SGHDT and CDR2 is YYEEEE. Here the CDR3 DNA reads TGTGCCAGCAGCCCCAGGGGGGCCTATGGCTACACCTTC. Translation gives CASSPRGAYGYTF.

This clone was recorded a few times. The V call is TRBV2, the J call TRBJ1-2; D is uncertain. Germline V gives CDR1 SNHLY, CDR2 FYNNEI. CDR3 length equals 10 residues. The V end lost 4 bases, the J end lost 8 bases, and 5 bases lay between the germline ends. For the CDR3, the DNA is TGTGCCAGCAGTGGACAAGGCTACACCTTC. Amino acid sequence: CASSGQGYTF.

The chain joins TRBV27 to TRBJ1-2; D gene unclear. Germline CDR1 is MNHEY and CDR2 is SMNVEV (reference sequence). This CDR3 has 13 residues. Trimming removed 1 base at V and 0 bases at J, with 3 bases between. CDR3 DNA: TGTGCCAGCAGTTTATGGCCTAACTATGGCTACACCTTC. It codes for CASSLWPNYGYTF.